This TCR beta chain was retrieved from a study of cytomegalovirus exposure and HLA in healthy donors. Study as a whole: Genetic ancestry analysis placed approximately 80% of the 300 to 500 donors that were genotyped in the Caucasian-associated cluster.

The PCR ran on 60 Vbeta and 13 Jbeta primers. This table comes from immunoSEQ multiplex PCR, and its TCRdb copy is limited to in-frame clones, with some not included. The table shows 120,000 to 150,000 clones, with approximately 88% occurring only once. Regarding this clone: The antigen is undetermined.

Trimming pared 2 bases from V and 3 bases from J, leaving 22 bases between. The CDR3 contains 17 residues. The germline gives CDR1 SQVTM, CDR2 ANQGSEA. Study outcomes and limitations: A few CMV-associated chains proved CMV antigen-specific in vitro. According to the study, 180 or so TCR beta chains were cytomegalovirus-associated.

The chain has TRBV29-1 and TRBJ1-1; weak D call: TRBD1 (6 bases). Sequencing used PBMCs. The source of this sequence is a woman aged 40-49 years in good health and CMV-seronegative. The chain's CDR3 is CSVESWGHNPRHTEAFF. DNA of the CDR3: TGCAGCGTTGAATCGTGGGGACATAATCCCCGCCACACTGAAGCTTTCTTT. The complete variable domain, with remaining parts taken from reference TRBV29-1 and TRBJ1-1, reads SAVISQKPSRDICQRGTSLTIQCQVDSQVTMMFWYRQQPGQSLTLIATANQGSEATYESGFVIDKFPISRPNLTFSTLTVSNMSPEDSSIYLCSVESWGHNPRHTEAFFGQGTRLTVV.